Presented here are 13 T cell receptor beta chains from one specimen sequenced in a study of response to subunit inactivated influenza vaccine. One entry per CDR3 protein, called by TCRdb with MiXCR from the RT-PCR reads. The sample consists of around 520,000 distinct CDR3 sequences, about 11% of them appearing once. The sequenced sample was PBMCs from blood, obtained on the day of vaccination. These receptors all come from a man aged 50 to 59 who received an inactivated influenza vaccine.

This clonotype was detected only a few times. The chain combines TRBV7-9 with TRBJ2-1; D might be TRBD2 (6 bases). Germline assignment: CDR1 SEHNR and CDR2 FQNEAQ (reference sequence). With 10 bases removed from V and 5 bases from J, the gap between germline ends came to 15 bases. This CDR3 has 13 amino acids. The chain's CDR3 is CATSRDWNNEQFF. The CDR3, as DNA: TGTGCCACATCTCGGGACTGGAACAATGAGCAGTTCTTC.

The CDR3 region has the DNA TGCAGTGCTCGGGGAGGGCGAGGGGAGACCCAGTACTTC. Protein: CSARGGRGETQYF. The chain is built from TRBV20-1 and TRBJ2-5; 7 nucleotides line up with TRBD2. The CDR3 is made up of 13 amino acids. CDR1 and CDR2 (germline): DFQATT, SNEGSKA (reference sequence). V lost 5 bases and J lost 5; bases outside the gene matches: 8.

The chain combines TRBV27 with TRBJ2-1; maybe TRBD2 (5 bases). The CDR3 has 13 residues. Trimming pared 1 base from V and 6 bases from J, leaving 7 bases between. Germline V gene sequence: CDR1 MNHEY, CDR2 SMNVEV (reference sequence). The CDR3 DNA reads TGTGCCAGCAGTTTATACGGGGTCAATGAGCAGTTCTTC. Translation gives CASSLYGVNEQFF.

In its sample, this clonotype was seen a few times. The CDR3 region has the DNA TGTGCCAGCAGCCCCCTATCGGGTGGTATTTTGAATGAGCAGTTCTTC. Translation: CASSPLSGGILNEQFF. The chain has TRBV12-3 or TRBV12-4 and TRBJ2-1; the D is unclear. V dropped 6 bases and J dropped 7 bases, with 22 bases sitting between them. This CDR3 is built from 16 residues.

This clonotype showed up just a few times. V is TRBV6-1 and J is TRBJ1-1, with 7 nucleotides matching TRBD1. The germline V gene encodes CDR1 MNHNS and CDR2 SASEGT. This CDR3 comprises 16 residues. V trimming: 6 bases; J trimming: 1 base; junction bases outside the gene matches: 11. CDR3 DNA: TGTGCCAGCAGCCCGGCAGTGGGACAGCAGAACACTGAAGCTTTCTTT. This codes for CASSPAVGQQNTEAFF.

The CDR3 spells CSARSVLTGNTEAFF. The CDR3 DNA reads as TGCAGTGCTAGGTCAGTTCTAACAGGGAACACTGAAGCTTTCTTT. The chain joins TRBV20-1 to TRBJ1-1; D perhaps matches TRBD1 (5 bases). CDR3 length: 15 residues. Germline V CDR1 and CDR2: DFQATT, SNEGSKA (reference sequence). V lost 3 bases to trimming and J lost 1 base, with 15 bases between them.

This clonotype was recorded many times. The chain is built from TRBV4-2 and TRBJ1-1; D not resolved. Germline lookup yields CDR1 LGHNA and CDR2 YNFKEQ. V lost 0 bases, J lost 7 bases, and 15 bases lay in between. The CDR3 is 15 amino acids. In nucleotides, the CDR3 is TGTGCCAGCAGCCAAGATCCCCGGATCCGTGGTGAAGCTTTCTTT. It translates to CASSQDPRIRGEAFF.

This chain uses TRBV12-3 or TRBV12-4 with TRBJ2-5, with TRBD2 as a possible D gene (5 bases). The V end was cut by 3 bases, the J end by 4 bases, with 12 bases between. The CDR3 is made up of 14 amino acids. This CDR3 reads CASSLRVRRETQYF. The CDR3, as DNA: TGTGCCAGCAGTTTGAGGGTTAGGAGAGAGACCCAGTACTTC.

V is TRBV5-6 and J is TRBJ2-2, with 12 bases identical to TRBD2. Germline trimming cut 3 bases from V and 6 bases from J; bases unmatched to any gene: 3. The CDR3 covers 15 residues. Germline V CDR1 and CDR2: SGHDT, YYEEEE. The CDR3 bases are TGTGCCAGCAGCTCCGGACTAGCGGGGTCCGGGGAGCTGTTTTTT. Translating gives CASSSGLAGSGELFF.

This clonotype was picked up many times. The V and J genes are TRBV5-1 and TRBJ2-1, with 7 positions matching TRBD2. The CDR3 loop spans 16 amino acids. Trimming cost V 0 bases and J 7 bases; bases outside gene matches: 10. CDR1 is SGHRS and CDR2 is YFSETQ in the germline V gene. The DNA of the CDR3 is TGCGCCAGCAGCTTGGTGAGCGGGAAGGGCTCGAATGAGCAGTTCTTC. Translated, it gives CASSLVSGKGSNEQFF.

The chain recombines TRBV6-2 or TRBV6-3 with TRBJ2-1; possible D gene TRBD1, 5 bases. Germline V lookup: CDR1 MNHEY, CDR2 SVGEGT. This CDR3 is 15 amino acids long. V was clipped by 0 bases and J by 6 bases, with 12 bases between them. The CDR3 is CASSYSVDRANEQFF. CDR3 in DNA: TGTGCCAGCAGTTACTCGGTCGACAGAGCCAATGAGCAGTTCTTC.

There are a few counts of this clonotype. The chain is built from TRBV5-1 and TRBJ2-3; D perhaps matches TRBD1 (5 bases). CDR1 and CDR2 from the germline V gene are SGHRS and YFSETQ. V was pared by 0 bases and J by 2 bases, with 13 bases between. The CDR3 covers 16 residues. This chain's CDR3 is CASSLGSGRATDTQYF. CDR3 nucleotide sequence: TGCGCCAGCAGCTTGGGGTCAGGCAGGGCCACAGATACGCAGTATTTT. Variable domain in full (rest from reference TRBV5-1 and TRBJ2-3): KAGVTQTPRYLIKTRGQQVTLSCSPISGHRSVSWYQQTPGQGLQFLFEYFSETQRNKGNFPGRFSGRQFSNSRSEMNVSTLELGDSALYLCASSLGSGRATDTQYFGPGTRLTVL.

This clonotype was recorded a few times. CDR3 amino acids: CSVADRPRGNYGYTF. In DNA form, the CDR3 reads TGCAGCGTTGCTGACAGACCTAGAGGGAACTATGGCTACACCTTC. The V and J genes are TRBV29-1 and TRBJ1-2; D is perhaps TRBD1 (5 bases). V dropped 4 bases and J dropped 2 bases, with 17 bases sitting between them. Germline V lookup: CDR1 SQVTM, CDR2 ANQGSEA. This CDR3 has 15 residues.